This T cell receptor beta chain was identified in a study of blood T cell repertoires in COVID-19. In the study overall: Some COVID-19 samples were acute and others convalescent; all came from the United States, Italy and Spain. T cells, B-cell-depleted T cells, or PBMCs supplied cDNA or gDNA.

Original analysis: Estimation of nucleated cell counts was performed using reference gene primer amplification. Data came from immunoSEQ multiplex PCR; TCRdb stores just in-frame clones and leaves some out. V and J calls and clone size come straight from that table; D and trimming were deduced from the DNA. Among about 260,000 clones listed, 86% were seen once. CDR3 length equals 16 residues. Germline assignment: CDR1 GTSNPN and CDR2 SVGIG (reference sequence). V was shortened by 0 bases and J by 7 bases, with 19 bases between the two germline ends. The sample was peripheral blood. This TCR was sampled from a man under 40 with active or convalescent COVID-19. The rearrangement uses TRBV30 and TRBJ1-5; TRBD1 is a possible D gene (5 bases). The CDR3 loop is CAWSVGYEVTGQPQHF. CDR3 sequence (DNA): TGTGCCTGGAGTGTAGGATATGAAGTAACAGGACAGCCCCAGCATTTT.